The rows below give T cell receptor beta chains drawn from one sample of a study of cytomegalovirus exposure and HLA in healthy donors. Libraries were prepared by immunoSEQ multiplex PCR; TCRdb keeps only in-frame clonotypes and omits some of them. The repertoire holds about 150,000 clones, with approximately 86% as singletons. Sequences were obtained from PBMCs. The receptors stem from a man between 18 and 35 years old in good health and CMV-seropositive. Each CDR3 is given with its conserved first and last residue. The order of the fields is clone size, D gene, J gene, V gene, CDR3 DNA, CDR3 protein. D genes are given only for firm matches. The size of a clone is reported for some rows only, either as once, few or many, or as a class for expanded clones.

abundance: NA; d_gene: TRBD2; j_gene: TRBJ2-1; v_gene: TRBV6-5; CDR3nt: TGTGCCAGCAGTCCCGGGACTAGCGGGGGAGGTGAGCAGTTCTTC; CDR3aa: CASSPGTSGGGEQFF
abundance: NA; d_gene: TRBD2; j_gene: TRBJ2-7; v_gene: TRBV10-3; CDR3nt: TGTGCCATCAGTAGACTAGCGGGCGGTACCTACGAGCAGTACTTC; CDR3aa: CAISRLAGGTYEQYF
abundance: NA; d_gene: NA; j_gene: TRBJ2-1; v_gene: TRBV6-5; CDR3nt: TGTGCCAGCAGTACACAGGGTAATGAGCAGTTCTTC; CDR3aa: CASSTQGNEQFF
abundance: NA; d_gene: NA; j_gene: TRBJ2-1; v_gene: TRBV11-2; CDR3nt: TGTGCCAGCAGCGAACGACAGCTTAGCTCCTACAATGAGCAGTTCTTC; CDR3aa: CASSERQLSSYNEQFF
abundance: NA; d_gene: TRBD2; j_gene: TRBJ2-7; v_gene: TRBV5-1; CDR3nt: TGCGCCAGCGGCTTAGCGGGGGGCGCCTACGAGCAGTACTTC; CDR3aa: CASGLAGGAYEQYF
abundance: NA; d_gene: TRBD1; j_gene: TRBJ1-1; v_gene: TRBV6-6; CDR3nt: TGTGCCAGCAGTTCTAGGGGGACAGCGAACACTGAAGCTTTCTTT; CDR3aa: CASSSRGTANTEAFF
abundance: NA; d_gene: NA; j_gene: TRBJ2-7; v_gene: TRBV6-5; CDR3nt: TGTGCCAGCAGTTACGTCAGGGGTCTTACGGGTGAGCAGTACTTC; CDR3aa: CASSYVRGLTGEQYF
abundance: NA; d_gene: NA; j_gene: TRBJ1-5; v_gene: TRBV19; CDR3nt: TGTGCCAGTAGTATAGGAGGGGGAACGTATAGCAATCAGCCCCAGCATTTT; CDR3aa: CASSIGGGTYSNQPQHF
abundance: NA; d_gene: NA; j_gene: TRBJ1-3; v_gene: TRBV7-6; CDR3nt: TGTGCCAGCAGCTTAGACACGAAGGGAAACACCATATATTTT; CDR3aa: CASSLDTKGNTIYF
abundance: few; d_gene: TRBD1; j_gene: TRBJ1-3; v_gene: TRBV6-7; CDR3nt: TGTGCCAGCAGTGCTCCGGGACAGGGGTTTATGAACACCATATATTTT; CDR3aa: CASSAPGQGFMNTIYF
abundance: NA; d_gene: TRBD2; j_gene: TRBJ2-3; v_gene: TRBV5-1; CDR3nt: TGCGCCAGCAGCCCCCCTGGACTAGCGGACACAGATACGCAGTATTTT; CDR3aa: CASSPPGLADTDTQYF
abundance: NA; d_gene: NA; j_gene: TRBJ2-2; v_gene: TRBV7-2; CDR3nt: TGTGCCAGCAGCCCATACACCGGGGAGCTGTTTTTT; CDR3aa: CASSPYTGELFF
abundance: NA; d_gene: TRBD1; j_gene: TRBJ1-2; v_gene: TRBV29-1; CDR3nt: TGCAGCGTTCTAGTCCCGGGACAGGGGGCTCAGTATGGCTACACCTTC; CDR3aa: CSVLVPGQGAQYGYTF
abundance: NA; d_gene: TRBD1; j_gene: TRBJ2-7; v_gene: TRBV12-5; CDR3nt: TGTGCTAGTGGTTTGACCCCCGGGACAGAAAACGAGCAGTACTTC; CDR3aa: CASGLTPGTENEQYF
abundance: NA; d_gene: TRBD2; j_gene: TRBJ2-1; v_gene: TRBV29-1; CDR3nt: TGCAGCGTTACTCCGGGAGGGTATAGGGATGAGCAGTTCTTC; CDR3aa: CSVTPGGYRDEQFF
abundance: NA; d_gene: NA; j_gene: TRBJ2-3; v_gene: TRBV6-5; CDR3nt: TGTGCCAGCAGTTACTCGCGGGATACGCAGTATTTT; CDR3aa: CASSYSRDTQYF
abundance: NA; d_gene: TRBD1; j_gene: TRBJ1-5; v_gene: TRBV6-5; CDR3nt: TGTGCCAGCAGTTACCGACAGGGAGGCAATCAGCCCCAGCATTTT; CDR3aa: CASSYRQGGNQPQHF
abundance: NA; d_gene: NA; j_gene: TRBJ2-3; v_gene: TRBV4-1; CDR3nt: TGCGCCAGCAGCCAGACAAGCACAGATACGCAGTATTTT; CDR3aa: CASSQTSTDTQYF
abundance: NA; d_gene: NA; j_gene: TRBJ2-7; v_gene: TRBV7-2; CDR3nt: TGTGCCAGCAGCTCCCACGGCGGCGACTCCTACGAGCAGTACTTC; CDR3aa: CASSSHGGDSYEQYF
abundance: NA; d_gene: TRBD1; j_gene: TRBJ1-6; v_gene: TRBV18; CDR3nt: TGTGCCAGCTCACCACTGGGACAGGGAGGATCACCCCTCCACTTT; CDR3aa: CASSPLGQGGSPLHF
abundance: NA; d_gene: TRBD1; j_gene: TRBJ1-2; v_gene: TRBV4-3; CDR3nt: TGCGCCAGCAGCCCAGGGGGGCGGTATGGCTACACCTTC; CDR3aa: CASSPGGRYGYTF
abundance: NA; d_gene: TRBD2; j_gene: TRBJ2-3; v_gene: TRBV29-1; CDR3nt: TGCAGCGTTTATGGGCCGGGACTAGCGGGAGTTCCAGATACGCAGTATTTT; CDR3aa: CSVYGPGLAGVPDTQYF
abundance: NA; d_gene: TRBD1; j_gene: TRBJ2-7; v_gene: TRBV19; CDR3nt: TGTGCCAGTAGAACGTCGGGGACAGGTACCTACGAGCAGTACTTC; CDR3aa: CASRTSGTGTYEQYF
abundance: few; d_gene: TRBD1; j_gene: TRBJ1-2; v_gene: TRBV18; CDR3nt: TGTGCCAGCCTACGGGACAGCTCACCGACTAACTATGGCTACACCTTC; CDR3aa: CASLRDSSPTNYGYTF
abundance: NA; d_gene: NA; j_gene: TRBJ1-2; v_gene: TRBV5-1; CDR3nt: TGCGCCAGCAGCCCGGTGTCGGGGGGGCCTTATGGCTACACCTTC; CDR3aa: CASSPVSGGPYGYTF
abundance: NA; d_gene: NA; j_gene: TRBJ2-6; v_gene: TRBV7-9; CDR3nt: TGTGCCAGCAGCTTAACGGCTGGGGCCAACGTCCTGACTTTC; CDR3aa: CASSLTAGANVLTF
abundance: NA; d_gene: TRBD1; j_gene: TRBJ2-2; v_gene: TRBV5-5; CDR3nt: TGTGCCAGCAGACGACAGGGGGCGGACACCGGGGAGCTGTTTTTT; CDR3aa: CASRRQGADTGELFF
abundance: NA; d_gene: NA; j_gene: TRBJ1-5; v_gene: TRBV6-5; CDR3nt: TGTGCCAGCAGCGGGCGCAGGGAACAGCCCCAGCATTTT; CDR3aa: CASSGRREQPQHF
abundance: NA; d_gene: TRBD2; j_gene: TRBJ2-7; v_gene: TRBV15; CDR3nt: TGTGCCACCAGCAGAGATATGATGGGGCGGGAGGGCTCCTACGAGCAGTACTTC; CDR3aa: CATSRDMMGREGSYEQYF
abundance: NA; d_gene: TRBD1; j_gene: TRBJ2-7; v_gene: TRBV27; CDR3nt: TGTGCCAGCAGTCCCTCGACAGGGGGCTTAAACGAGCAGTACTTC; CDR3aa: CASSPSTGGLNEQYF
abundance: NA; d_gene: NA; j_gene: TRBJ2-2; v_gene: TRBV4-2; CDR3nt: TGTGCCAGCAGCCAAGTCGTTCGGCGGGGGAACACCGGGGAGCTGTTTTTT; CDR3aa: CASSQVVRRGNTGELFF
abundance: NA; d_gene: NA; j_gene: TRBJ1-1; v_gene: TRBV14; CDR3nt: TGTGCCAGCAGCCCTCCGGGACAGAACACTGAAGCTTTCTTT; CDR3aa: CASSPPGQNTEAFF
abundance: NA; d_gene: NA; j_gene: TRBJ1-1; v_gene: TRBV9; CDR3nt: TGTGCCAGCAGCGCACACACCGACAGGCTGGGCACTGAAGCTTTCTTT; CDR3aa: CASSAHTDRLGTEAFF
abundance: NA; d_gene: NA; j_gene: TRBJ1-4; v_gene: TRBV7-6; CDR3nt: TGTGCCAGCAGCTTACTAGGGGGAACTAATGAAAAACTGTTTTTT; CDR3aa: CASSLLGGTNEKLFF
abundance: NA; d_gene: TRBD1; j_gene: TRBJ1-2; v_gene: TRBV25-1; CDR3nt: TGTGCCAGCAGGGAGACAGGGACCCACTATGGCTACACCTTC; CDR3aa: CASRETGTHYGYTF
abundance: NA; d_gene: TRBD2; j_gene: TRBJ2-7; v_gene: TRBV4-2; CDR3nt: TGTGCCAGCAGCTTATCGACTAGCGGGATTCCCAACGAGCAGTACTTC; CDR3aa: CASSLSTSGIPNEQYF
abundance: once; d_gene: TRBD1; j_gene: TRBJ1-2; v_gene: TRBV7-2; CDR3nt: TGTGCCAGCAGCACACAAGGGGGCGCCTGGACCCAACACTATGGCTACACCTTC; CDR3aa: CASSTQGGAWTQHYGYTF
abundance: once; d_gene: NA; j_gene: TRBJ1-2; v_gene: TRBV5-6; CDR3nt: TGTGCCAGCAGCTTATACGACAGAGACCATGGCTACACCTTC; CDR3aa: CASSLYDRDHGYTF
abundance: NA; d_gene: TRBD1; j_gene: TRBJ2-2; v_gene: TRBV15; CDR3nt: TGTGCCACCGGTAGACAGGGGTCACCCGGGGAGCTGTTTTTT; CDR3aa: CATGRQGSPGELFF